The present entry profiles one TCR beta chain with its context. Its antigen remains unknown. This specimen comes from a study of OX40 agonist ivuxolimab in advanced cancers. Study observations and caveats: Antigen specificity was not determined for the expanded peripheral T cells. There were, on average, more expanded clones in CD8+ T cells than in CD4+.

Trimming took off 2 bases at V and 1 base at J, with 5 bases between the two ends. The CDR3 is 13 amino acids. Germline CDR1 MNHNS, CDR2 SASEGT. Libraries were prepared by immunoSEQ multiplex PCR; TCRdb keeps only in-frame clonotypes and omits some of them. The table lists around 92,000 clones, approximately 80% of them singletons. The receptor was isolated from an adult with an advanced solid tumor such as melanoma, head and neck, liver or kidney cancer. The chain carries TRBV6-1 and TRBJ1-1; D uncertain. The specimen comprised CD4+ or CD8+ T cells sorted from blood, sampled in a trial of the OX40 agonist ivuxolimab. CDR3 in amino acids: CASSERQNTEAFF. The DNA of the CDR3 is TGTGCCAGCAGTGAAAGACAGAACACTGAAGCTTTCTTT.